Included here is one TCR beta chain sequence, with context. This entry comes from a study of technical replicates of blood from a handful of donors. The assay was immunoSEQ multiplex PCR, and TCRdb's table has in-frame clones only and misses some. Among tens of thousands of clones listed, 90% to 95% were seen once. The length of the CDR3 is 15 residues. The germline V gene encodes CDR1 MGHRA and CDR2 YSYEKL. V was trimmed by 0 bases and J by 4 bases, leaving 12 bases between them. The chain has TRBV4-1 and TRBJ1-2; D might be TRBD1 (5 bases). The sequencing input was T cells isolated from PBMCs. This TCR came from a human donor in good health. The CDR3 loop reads CASSQDLVGLYGYTF. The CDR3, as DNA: TGCGCCAGCAGCCAAGACTTGGTGGGGCTCTATGGCTACACCTTC.